This TCR beta chain was identified in a study of blood T cell repertoires in COVID-19 (TCRdb year 2020). About the investigation overall: Collaborator samples came from the United States, Italy and Spain and covered acute and convalescent phases of COVID-19. The repertoires were released in a freely available public database meant as a resource for research on the immune response to SARS-CoV-2. The sample metadata nearly always contained a de-identified subject ID, COVID-19 status, age in years and sex. Where available, HLA class I and class II types were obtained from metadata supplied by the sample provider rather than from assay-based typing. Deeply sampled blood TCRbeta repertoires from subjects exposed to, actively infected with, or recovered from COVID-19 were included in the dataset. The samples were drawn from two sources: the first 160 participants of the ongoing ImmuneRACE study, and fewer than 1,500 subjects contributed by 6 global collaborators. The prospective study material was composed of cDNA or gDNA derived from T cells, B-cell-depleted T cells, or PBMCs.

Clipping removes 6 bases from V and 0 bases from J, with 5 as the unmatched junction base count. From the germline V gene, CDR1 is KGHSH and CDR2 is LQKENI. From cysteine to phenylalanine, the CDR3 is 14 amino acids long. Only the CDR3 region is kept as DNA, spanning 42 bases read in frame from base 1. TCRbeta CDR3 regions were amplified from genomic DNA using the immunoSEQ Assay, a bias-controlled multiplex PCR. Per the source publication's procedure: The number of nucleated cells in each sample was estimated by amplification of reference gene primers within the assay. To quantify the absolute abundance of each unique TCRbeta CDR3 rearrangement, sequence reads were collapsed and filtered. For each sample, productive Simpson clonality was calculated as the square root of Simpson's diversity index across productive rearrangements. In its TCRdb copy, this immuneACCESS table keeps in-frame sequences only and misses some clones. Where compared with another copy, unresolved V genes explain less than half of these, and the others have no known cause. V and J calls and clone size follow that table, whereas D and trimming were derived from the DNA. Present in this sample are some 130,000 clones, approximately 90% of which were seen just once. The ten largest clones represent around 4.5% of the sample.

The paper's findings and limits, for the study overall: The amount of clinical and demographic metadata varied by source and participant and was provided uncurated.

One collaborating source in Seattle enrolled patients while the patients were actively infected and followed the patients over time throughout the course of disease. Whole blood was collected in K2EDTA tubes by collaborating institutions according to the institutions' own protocols. For TCRbeta analysis, collaborators shipped samples in one of three forms: frozen whole blood, isolated PBMCs, or DNA extracted from either of those sample types. Details on this clone: Its antigen is still unknown. Base qualities are missing; no much larger clone stands one base away.

The chain links TRBV18 with TRBJ2-7; TRBD1 aligns with 7 central bases. What was sequenced was peripheral blood. This receptor was taken from a man in his 60s with COVID-19, enrolled during active disease. The CDR3 reads CASSLRDSSYEQYF. The sequenced DNA: TGTGCCAGCTCTCTTAGGGACAGCTCCTACGAGCAGTACTTC.